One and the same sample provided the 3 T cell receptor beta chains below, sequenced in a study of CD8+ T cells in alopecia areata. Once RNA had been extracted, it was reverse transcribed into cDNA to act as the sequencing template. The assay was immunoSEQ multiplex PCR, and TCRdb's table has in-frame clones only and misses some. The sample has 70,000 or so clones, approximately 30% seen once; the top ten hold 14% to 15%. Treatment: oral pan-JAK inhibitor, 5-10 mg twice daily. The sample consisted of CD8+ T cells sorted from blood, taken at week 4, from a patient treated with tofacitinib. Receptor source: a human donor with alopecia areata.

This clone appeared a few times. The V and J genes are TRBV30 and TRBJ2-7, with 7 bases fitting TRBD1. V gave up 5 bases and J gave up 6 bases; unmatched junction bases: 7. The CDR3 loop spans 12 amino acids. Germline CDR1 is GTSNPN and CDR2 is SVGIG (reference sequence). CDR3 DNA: TGTGCCTGGGATTACAGGGGAAGCGAGCAGTACTTC. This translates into CAWDYRGSEQYF.

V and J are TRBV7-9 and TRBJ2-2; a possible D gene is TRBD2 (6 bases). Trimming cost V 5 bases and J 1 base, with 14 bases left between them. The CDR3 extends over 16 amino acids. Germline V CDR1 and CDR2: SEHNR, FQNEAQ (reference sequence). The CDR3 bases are TGTGCCAGCAGCGGATGGCAGGGAGGGAACACCGGGGAGCTGTTTTTT. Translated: CASSGWQGGNTGELFF. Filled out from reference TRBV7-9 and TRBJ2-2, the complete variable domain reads DTGVSQNPRHKITKRGQNVTFRCDPISEHNRLYWYRQTLGQGPEFLTYFQNEAQLEKSRLLSDRFSAERPKGSFSTLEIQRTEQGDSAMYLCASSGWQGGNTGELFFGEGSRLTVL.

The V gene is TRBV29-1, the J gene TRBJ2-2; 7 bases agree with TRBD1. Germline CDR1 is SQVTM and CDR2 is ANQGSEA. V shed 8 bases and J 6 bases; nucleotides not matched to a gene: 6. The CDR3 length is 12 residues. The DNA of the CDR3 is TGCAGCATCGACAGGGTCCCCGGGGAGCTGTTTTTT. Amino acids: CSIDRVPGELFF.